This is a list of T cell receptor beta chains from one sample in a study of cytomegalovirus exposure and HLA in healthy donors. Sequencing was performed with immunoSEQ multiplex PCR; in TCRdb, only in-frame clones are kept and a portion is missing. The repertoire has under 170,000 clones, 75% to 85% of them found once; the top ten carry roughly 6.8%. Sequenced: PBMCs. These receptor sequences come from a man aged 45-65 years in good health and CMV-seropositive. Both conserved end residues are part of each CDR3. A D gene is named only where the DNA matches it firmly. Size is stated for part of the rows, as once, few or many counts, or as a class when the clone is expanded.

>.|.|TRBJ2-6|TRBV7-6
CASSLRQTSGANVLTF
TGTGCCAGCAGCTTAAGACAGACTTCTGGGGCCAACGTCCTGACTTTC
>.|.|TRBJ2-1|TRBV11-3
CASSLRGRGDNEQFF
TGTGCCAGCAGCTTAAGGGGGAGAGGGGACAATGAGCAGTTCTTC
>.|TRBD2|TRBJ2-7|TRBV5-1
CASSLAAAGGPYEQYF
TGCGCCAGCAGCTTGGCCGCGGCGGGAGGGCCCTACGAGCAGTACTTC
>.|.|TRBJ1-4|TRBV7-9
CASSALSGRAANEKLFF
TGTGCCAGCAGCGCCCTGTCGGGGAGGGCGGCTAATGAAAAACTGTTTTTT
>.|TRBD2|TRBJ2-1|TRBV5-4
CASSSTSGSYNEQFF
TGTGCCAGCAGCTCGACTAGCGGGAGCTACAATGAGCAGTTCTTC
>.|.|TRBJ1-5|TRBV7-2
CASSSGIQPQHF
TGTGCCAGCAGCTCGGGGATACAGCCCCAGCATTTT
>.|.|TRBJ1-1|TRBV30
CAWSVRGAAEAFF
TGTGCCTGGAGTGTACGGGGAGCGGCTGAAGCTTTCTTT
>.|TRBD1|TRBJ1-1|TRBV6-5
CASRAGGSEAFF
TGTGCCAGCAGGGCAGGGGGGTCTGAAGCTTTCTTT
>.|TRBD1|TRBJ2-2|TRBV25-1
CASKKDRGDGELFF
TGTGCCAGCAAAAAGGACAGGGGCGACGGGGAGCTGTTTTTT
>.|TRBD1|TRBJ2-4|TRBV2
CASSEEGQGIIQYF
TGTGCCAGCAGTGAAGAGGGACAGGGTATCATTCAGTACTTC
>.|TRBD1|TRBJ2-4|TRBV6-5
CASSSGQGVAKNIQYF
TGTGCCAGCAGTTCTGGACAGGGGGTGGCCAAAAACATTCAGTACTTC
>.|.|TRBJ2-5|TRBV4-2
CASSRDKGGVAQYF
TGTGCCAGCAGCCGCGACAAGGGCGGGGTGGCCCAGTACTTC
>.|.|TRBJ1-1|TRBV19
CASSRSFRDTEAFF
TGTGCCAGTAGCCGGTCTTTTCGGGACACTGAAGCTTTCTTT
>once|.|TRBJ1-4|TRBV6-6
CASSLPVATNEKLFF
TGTGCCAGCAGCCTCCCGGTTGCAACTAATGAAAAACTGTTTTTT
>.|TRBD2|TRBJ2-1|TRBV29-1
CSVALIAGGFFKSYNEQFF
TGCAGCGTTGCCCTAATAGCGGGAGGCTTCTTTAAATCCTACAATGAGCAGTTCTTC
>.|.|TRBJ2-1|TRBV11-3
CASSLDRGSGNEQFF
TGTGCCAGCAGCTTAGACAGGGGTTCGGGGAATGAGCAGTTCTTC
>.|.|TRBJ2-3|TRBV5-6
CASSWVPEIGTDTQYF
TGTGCCAGCAGCTGGGTGCCGGAGATTGGCACAGATACGCAGTATTTT
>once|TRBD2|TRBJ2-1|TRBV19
CATSGLAGVAQFF
TGTGCCACTTCGGGACTAGCGGGAGTTGCGCAGTTCTTC
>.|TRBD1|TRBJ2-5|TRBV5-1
CASAWDRQETQYF
TGCGCCAGCGCCTGGGACAGACAAGAGACCCAGTACTTC
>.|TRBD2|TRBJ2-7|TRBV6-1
CASRRSGDGYEQYF
TGTGCCAGCAGACGAAGCGGGGATGGCTACGAGCAGTACTTC
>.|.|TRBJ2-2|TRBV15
CATSRDPGNTGELFF
TGTGCCACCAGCAGAGATCCGGGGAACACCGGGGAGCTGTTTTTT
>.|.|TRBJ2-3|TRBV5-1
CASSLARQITDTQYF
TGCGCCAGCAGCTTGGCCCGCCAGATCACAGATACGCAGTATTTT
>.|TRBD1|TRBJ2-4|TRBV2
CASSRQGYIQYF
TGTGCCAGCAGCAGACAGGGATACATTCAGTACTTC
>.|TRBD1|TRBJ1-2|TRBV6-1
CARSEIPDRDGYTF
TGTGCCCGCAGTGAAATTCCCGACAGGGATGGCTACACCTTC
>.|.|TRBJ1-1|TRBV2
CASSVEGNTEAFF
TGTGCCAGCAGTGTCGAGGGGAACACTGAAGCTTTCTTT
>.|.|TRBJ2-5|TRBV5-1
CASSLSSGARAGEQYF
TGCGCCAGCAGCTTGTCTTCAGGAGCGAGGGCAGGGGAGCAGTACTTC
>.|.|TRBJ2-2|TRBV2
CASRVAIGGELFF
TGTGCCAGCAGGGTAGCGATCGGCGGGGAGCTGTTTTTT
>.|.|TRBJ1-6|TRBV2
CASSVYNNSPLHF
TGTGCCAGCAGTGTGTACAATAATTCACCCCTCCACTTT
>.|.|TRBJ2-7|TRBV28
CVAGQGSYEQYF
TGTGTAGCGGGACAGGGATCCTACGAGCAGTACTTC
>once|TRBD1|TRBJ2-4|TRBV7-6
CASSLQGAVSLAAKNIQYF
TGTGCCAGCAGCTTACAGGGGGCGGTGTCTTTAGCCGCCAAAAACATTCAGTACTTC
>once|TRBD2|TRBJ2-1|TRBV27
CASRRGSGRDNEQFF
TGTGCCAGCAGGCGGGGGAGCGGGAGGGACAATGAGCAGTTCTTC
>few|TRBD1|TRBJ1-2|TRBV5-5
CASRGPDRVGGYTF
TGTGCCAGCAGGGGACCGGACAGGGTGGGTGGCTACACCTTC
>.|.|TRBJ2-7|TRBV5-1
CASRWGREPSYEQYF
TGCGCCTCCCGATGGGGGCGGGAGCCGTCCTACGAGCAGTACTTC
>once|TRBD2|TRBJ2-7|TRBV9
CASSAGGASGTYEQYF
TGTGCCAGCAGCGCTGGTGGGGCTAGCGGTACCTACGAGCAGTACTTC
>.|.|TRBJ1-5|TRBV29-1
CSVDGGGRDQPQHF
TGCAGCGTTGATGGGGGGGGCAGGGATCAGCCCCAGCATTTT
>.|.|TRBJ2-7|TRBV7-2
CASSLDYRGIHEQYF
TGTGCCAGCAGCTTAGATTATCGGGGGATACACGAGCAGTACTTC
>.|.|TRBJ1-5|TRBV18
CASSPNSNQPQHF
TGTGCCAGCTCACCTAATAGCAATCAGCCCCAGCATTTT
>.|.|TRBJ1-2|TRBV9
CASSPGGAGSSYGYTF
TGTGCCAGCAGCCCTGGAGGGGCAGGGTCGTCTTATGGCTACACCTTC
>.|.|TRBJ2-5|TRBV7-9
CASSPRVGGYGETQYF
TGTGCCAGCAGCCCTCGAGTTGGGGGGTATGGGGAGACCCAGTACTTC
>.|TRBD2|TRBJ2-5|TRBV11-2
CASSPRHRTSGQETQYF
TGTGCCAGCAGCCCGAGGCACCGGACTAGCGGACAAGAGACCCAGTACTTC
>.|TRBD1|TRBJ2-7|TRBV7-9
CASSGPGQDEQYF
TGTGCCAGCAGCGGCCCGGGACAGGACGAGCAGTACTTC
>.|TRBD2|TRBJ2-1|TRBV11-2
CASSPGLAVLGEQFF
TGTGCCAGCAGCCCCGGACTAGCGGTCTTAGGTGAGCAGTTCTTC
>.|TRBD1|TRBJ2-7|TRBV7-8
CASSTRDRETYEQYF
TGTGCCAGCAGCACGCGGGACAGGGAGACCTACGAGCAGTACTTC
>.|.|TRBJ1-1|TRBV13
CASSPRQERAFF
TGTGCCAGCAGCCCCCGACAGGAGCGAGCTTTCTTT
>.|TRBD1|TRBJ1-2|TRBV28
CASSLSEGAGGYTF
TGTGCCAGCAGTTTATCTGAGGGGGCGGGTGGCTACACCTTC
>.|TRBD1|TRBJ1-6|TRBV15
CATSRGQGGNSPLHF
TGTGCCACCAGCAGAGGACAGGGTGGTAATTCACCCCTCCACTTT
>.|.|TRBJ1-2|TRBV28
CASSSPQGPTF
TGTGCCAGCAGTTCCCCCCAGGGGCCGACCTTC
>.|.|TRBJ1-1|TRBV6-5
CASSAAGAGAEAFF
TGTGCCAGCAGTGCGGCAGGGGCAGGGGCTGAAGCTTTCTTT
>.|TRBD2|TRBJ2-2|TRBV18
CASSLSNLAGTDTGELFF
TGTGCCAGCTCACTATCAAATCTAGCGGGAACGGACACCGGGGAGCTGTTTTTT